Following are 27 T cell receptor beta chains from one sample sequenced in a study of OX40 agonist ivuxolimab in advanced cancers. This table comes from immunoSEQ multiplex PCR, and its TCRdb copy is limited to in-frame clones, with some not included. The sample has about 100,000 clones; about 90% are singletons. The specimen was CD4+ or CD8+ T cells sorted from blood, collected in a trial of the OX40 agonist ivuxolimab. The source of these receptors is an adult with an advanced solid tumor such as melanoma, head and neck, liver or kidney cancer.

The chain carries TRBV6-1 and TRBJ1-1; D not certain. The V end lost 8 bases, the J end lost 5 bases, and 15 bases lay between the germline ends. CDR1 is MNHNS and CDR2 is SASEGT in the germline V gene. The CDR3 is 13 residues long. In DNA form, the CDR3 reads TGTGCCAGCCACGAGATGCTCCGGACTGAAGCTTTCTTT. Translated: CASHEMLRTEAFF.

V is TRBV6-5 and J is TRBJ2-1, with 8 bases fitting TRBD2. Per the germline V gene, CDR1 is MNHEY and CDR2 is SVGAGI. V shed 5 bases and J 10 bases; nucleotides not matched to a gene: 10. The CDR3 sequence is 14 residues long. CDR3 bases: TGTGCCAGCAGTCCGGGACTAGGAAGGCAGGAGCAGTTCTTC. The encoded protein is CASSPGLGRQEQFF.

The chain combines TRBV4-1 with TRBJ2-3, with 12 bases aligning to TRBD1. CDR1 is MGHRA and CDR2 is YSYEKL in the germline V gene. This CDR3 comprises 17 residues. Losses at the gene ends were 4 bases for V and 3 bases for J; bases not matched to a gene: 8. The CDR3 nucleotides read TGCGCCAGCAGCCTGTCCGGGACAGGGGGCGCTACAGATACGCAGTATTTT. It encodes CASSLSGTGGATDTQYF.

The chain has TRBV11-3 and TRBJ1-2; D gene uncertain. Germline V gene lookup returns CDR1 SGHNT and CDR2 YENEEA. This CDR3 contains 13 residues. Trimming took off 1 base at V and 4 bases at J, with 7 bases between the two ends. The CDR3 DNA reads TGTGCCAGCAGCTTAGCGCGCCTCTATGGCTACACCTTC. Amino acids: CASSLARLYGYTF.

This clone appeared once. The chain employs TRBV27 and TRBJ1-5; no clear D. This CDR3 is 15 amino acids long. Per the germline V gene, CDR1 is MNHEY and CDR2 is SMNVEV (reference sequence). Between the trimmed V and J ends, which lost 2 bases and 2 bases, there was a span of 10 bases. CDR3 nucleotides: TGTGCCAGCAGTTTAGTGGGGTCAGGCAATCAGCCCCAGCATTTT. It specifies CASSLVGSGNQPQHF.

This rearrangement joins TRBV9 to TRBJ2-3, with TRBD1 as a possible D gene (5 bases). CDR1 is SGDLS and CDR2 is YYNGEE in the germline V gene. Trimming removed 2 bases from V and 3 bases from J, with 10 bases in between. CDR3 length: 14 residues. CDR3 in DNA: TGTGCCAGCAGCGTGGGGCTCGCTACAGATACGCAGTATTTT. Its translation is CASSVGLATDTQYF.

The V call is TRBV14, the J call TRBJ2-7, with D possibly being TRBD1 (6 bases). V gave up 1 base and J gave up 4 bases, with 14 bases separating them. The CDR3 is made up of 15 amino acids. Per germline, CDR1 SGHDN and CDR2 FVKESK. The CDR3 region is CASSQAIGGSYEQYF. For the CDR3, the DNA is TGTGCCAGCAGCCAAGCCATTGGGGGCAGTTACGAGCAGTACTTC.

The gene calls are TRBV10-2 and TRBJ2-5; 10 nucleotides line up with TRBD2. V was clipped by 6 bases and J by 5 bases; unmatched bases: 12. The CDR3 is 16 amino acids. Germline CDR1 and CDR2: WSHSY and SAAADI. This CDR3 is CASRKNVAGGGETQYF. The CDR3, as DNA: TGCGCCAGCAGAAAAAACGTAGCGGGGGGAGGGGAGACCCAGTACTTC.

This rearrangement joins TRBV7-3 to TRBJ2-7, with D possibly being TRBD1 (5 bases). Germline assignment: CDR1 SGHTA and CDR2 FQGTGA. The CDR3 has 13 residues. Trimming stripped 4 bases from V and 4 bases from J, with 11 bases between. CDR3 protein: CASSSGLGYEQYF. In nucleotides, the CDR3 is TGTGCCAGCAGCTCAGGGTTAGGGTACGAGCAGTACTTC. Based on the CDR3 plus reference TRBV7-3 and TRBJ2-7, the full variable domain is GAGVSQTPSNKVTEKGKYVELRCDPISGHTALYWYRQSLGQGPEFLIYFQGTGAADDSGLPNDRFFAVRPEGSVSTLKIQRTERGDSAVYLCASSSGLGYEQYFGPGTRLTVT.

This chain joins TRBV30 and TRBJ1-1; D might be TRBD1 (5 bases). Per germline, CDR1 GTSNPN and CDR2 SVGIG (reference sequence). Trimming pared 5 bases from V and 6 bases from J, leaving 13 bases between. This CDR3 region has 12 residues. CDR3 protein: CAWSQGGPEAFF. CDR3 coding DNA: TGTGCCTGGTCCCAGGGCGGGCCTGAAGCTTTCTTT. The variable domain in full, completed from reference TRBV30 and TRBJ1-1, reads SQTIHQWPATLVQPVGSPLSLECTVEGTSNPNLYWYRQAAGRGLQLLFYSVGIGQISSEVPQNLSASRPQDRQFILSSKKLLLSDSGFYLCAWSQGGPEAFFGQGTRLTVV.

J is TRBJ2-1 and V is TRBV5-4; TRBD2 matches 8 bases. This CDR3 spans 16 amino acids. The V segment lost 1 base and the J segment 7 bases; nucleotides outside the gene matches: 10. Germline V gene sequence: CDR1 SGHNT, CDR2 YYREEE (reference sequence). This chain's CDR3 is CASSLPAGGQTNEQFF. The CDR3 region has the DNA TGTGCCAGCAGCTTGCCCGCGGGGGGCCAGACGAATGAGCAGTTCTTC.

As DNA, the CDR3 is TGTGCCAGCTCAGTTCAGGGTATGGGTGCCAAAAACATTCAGTACTTC. Its protein product is CASSVQGMGAKNIQYF. The chain has TRBV18 and TRBJ2-4; a possible D gene is TRBD1 (5 bases). The CDR3 runs to 16 residues. Trimming took 5 bases from V and 1 from J, leaving 15 bases between them. The germline V gene has CDR1 KGHSH and CDR2 LQKENI. Combining the CDR3 with reference TRBV18 and TRBJ2-4 gives the whole variable domain NAGVMQNPRHLVRRRGQEARLRCSPMKGHSHVYWYRQLPEEGLKFMVYLQKENIIDESGMPKERFSAEFPKEGPSILRIQQVVRGDSAAYFCASSVQGMGAKNIQYFGAGTRLSVL.

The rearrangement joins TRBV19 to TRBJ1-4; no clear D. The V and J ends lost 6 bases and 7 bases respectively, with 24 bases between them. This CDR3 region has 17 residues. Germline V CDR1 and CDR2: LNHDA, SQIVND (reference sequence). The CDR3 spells CASSPNTGLRWGEKLFF. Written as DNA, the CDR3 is TGTGCCAGTAGCCCTAATACCGGGCTCCGGTGGGGTGAAAAACTGTTTTTT. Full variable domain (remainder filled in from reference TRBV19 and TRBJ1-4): DGGITQSPKYLFRKEGQNVTLSCEQNLNHDAMYWYRQDPGQGLRLIYYSQIVNDFQKGDIAEGYSVSREKKESFPLTVTSAQKNPTAFYLCASSPNTGLRWGEKLFFGSGTQLSVL.

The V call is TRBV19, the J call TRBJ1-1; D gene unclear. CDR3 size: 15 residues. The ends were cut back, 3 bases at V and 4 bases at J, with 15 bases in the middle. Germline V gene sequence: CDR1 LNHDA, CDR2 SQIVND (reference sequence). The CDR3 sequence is CASSIGKGWSTEAFF. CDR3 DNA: TGTGCCAGTAGTATCGGGAAAGGGTGGTCCACTGAAGCTTTCTTT. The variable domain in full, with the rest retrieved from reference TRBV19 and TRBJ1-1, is DGGITQSPKYLFRKEGQNVTLSCEQNLNHDAMYWYRQDPGQGLRLIYYSQIVNDFQKGDIAEGYSVSREKKESFPLTVTSAQKNPTAFYLCASSIGKGWSTEAFFGQGTRLTVV.

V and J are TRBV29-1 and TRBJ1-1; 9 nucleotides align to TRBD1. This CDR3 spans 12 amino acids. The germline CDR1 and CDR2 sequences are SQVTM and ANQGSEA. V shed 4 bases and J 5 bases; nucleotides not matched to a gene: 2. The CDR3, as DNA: TGCAGCGTTGTGGGACAGGGTACTGAAGCTTTCTTT. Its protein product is CSVVGQGTEAFF.

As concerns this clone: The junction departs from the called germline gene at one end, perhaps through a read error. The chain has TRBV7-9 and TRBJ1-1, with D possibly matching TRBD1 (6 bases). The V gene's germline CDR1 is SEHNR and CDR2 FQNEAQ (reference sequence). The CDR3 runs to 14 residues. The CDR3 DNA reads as TGTGCCAGCAGCGTAGCGACAGGGAACACTGAAGCTTTCTTT. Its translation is CASSVATGNTEAFF.

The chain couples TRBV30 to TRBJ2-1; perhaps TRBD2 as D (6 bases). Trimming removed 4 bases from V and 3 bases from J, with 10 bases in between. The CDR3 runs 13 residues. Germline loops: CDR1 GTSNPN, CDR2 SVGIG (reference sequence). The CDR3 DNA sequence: TGTGCCTGGACAGCGGGCTACTACAATGAGCAGTTCTTC. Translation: CAWTAGYYNEQFF.

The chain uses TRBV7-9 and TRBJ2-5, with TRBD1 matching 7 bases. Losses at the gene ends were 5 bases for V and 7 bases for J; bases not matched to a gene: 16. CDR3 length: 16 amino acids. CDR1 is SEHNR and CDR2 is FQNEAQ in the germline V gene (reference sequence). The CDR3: CASSPQGLPSRSTQYF. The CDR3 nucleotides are TGTGCCAGCAGCCCACAGGGGCTACCGAGTCGCTCGACCCAGTACTTC.

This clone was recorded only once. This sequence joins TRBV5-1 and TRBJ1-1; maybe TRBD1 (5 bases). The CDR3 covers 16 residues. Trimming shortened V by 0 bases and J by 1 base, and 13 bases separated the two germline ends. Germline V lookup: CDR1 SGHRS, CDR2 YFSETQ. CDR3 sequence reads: CASSLASGLQNTEAFF. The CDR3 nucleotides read TGCGCCAGCAGCTTGGCCTCGGGACTTCAGAACACTGAAGCTTTCTTT.

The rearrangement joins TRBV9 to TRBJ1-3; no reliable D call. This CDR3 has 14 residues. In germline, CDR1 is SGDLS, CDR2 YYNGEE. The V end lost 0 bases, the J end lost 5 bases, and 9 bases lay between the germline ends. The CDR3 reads CASSVGGYRNTIYF. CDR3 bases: TGTGCCAGCAGCGTAGGTGGATATCGAAACACCATATATTTT.

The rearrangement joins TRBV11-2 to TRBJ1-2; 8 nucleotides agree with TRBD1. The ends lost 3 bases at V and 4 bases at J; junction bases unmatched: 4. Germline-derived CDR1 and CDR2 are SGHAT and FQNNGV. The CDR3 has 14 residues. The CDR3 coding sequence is TGTGCCAGCAGCTTGCAGGGGGCAAGCTATGGCTACACCTTC. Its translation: CASSLQGASYGYTF.

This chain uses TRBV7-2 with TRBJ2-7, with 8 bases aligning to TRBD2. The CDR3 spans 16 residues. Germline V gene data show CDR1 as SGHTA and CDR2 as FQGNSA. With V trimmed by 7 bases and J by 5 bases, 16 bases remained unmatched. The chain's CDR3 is CASTFRSGSLADEQYF. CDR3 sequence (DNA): TGTGCCAGCACCTTCCGGAGCGGGAGCCTAGCGGACGAGCAGTACTTC.

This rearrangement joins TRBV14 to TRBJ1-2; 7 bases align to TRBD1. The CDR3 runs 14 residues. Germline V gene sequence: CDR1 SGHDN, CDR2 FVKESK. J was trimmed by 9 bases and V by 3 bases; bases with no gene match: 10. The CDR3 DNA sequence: TGTGCCAGCAGCCAGAATACAAGGGGGCCAAGCTACACCTTC. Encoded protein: CASSQNTRGPSYTF.

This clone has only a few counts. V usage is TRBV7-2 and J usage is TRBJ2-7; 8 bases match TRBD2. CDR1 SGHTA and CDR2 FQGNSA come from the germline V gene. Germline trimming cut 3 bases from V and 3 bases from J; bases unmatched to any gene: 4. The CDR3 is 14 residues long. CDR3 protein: CASSFVREGYEQYF. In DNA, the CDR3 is TGTGCCAGCAGCTTCGTCCGGGAGGGCTACGAGCAGTACTTC.

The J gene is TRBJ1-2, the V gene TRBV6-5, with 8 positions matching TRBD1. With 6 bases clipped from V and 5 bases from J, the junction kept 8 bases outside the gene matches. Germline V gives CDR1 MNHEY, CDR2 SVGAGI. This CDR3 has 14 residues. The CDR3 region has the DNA TGTGCCAGCAGCTGGGGACAGGAAGATTATGGCTACACCTTC. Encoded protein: CASSWGQEDYGYTF.

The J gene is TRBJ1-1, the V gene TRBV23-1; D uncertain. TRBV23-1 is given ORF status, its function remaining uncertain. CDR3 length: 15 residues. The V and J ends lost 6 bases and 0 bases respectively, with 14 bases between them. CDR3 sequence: CASRPGRIVNTEAFF. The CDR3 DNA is TGCGCCAGCAGGCCTGGCAGGATTGTGAACACTGAAGCTTTCTTT.

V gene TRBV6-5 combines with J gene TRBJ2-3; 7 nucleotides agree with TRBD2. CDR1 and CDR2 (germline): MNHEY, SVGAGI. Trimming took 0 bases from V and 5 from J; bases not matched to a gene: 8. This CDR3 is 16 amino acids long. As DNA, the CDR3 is TGTGCCAGCAGTTACTCGGGGGGGTTGGTTGGAGATACGCAGTATTTT. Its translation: CASSYSGGLVGDTQYF.